This passage covers 18 T cell receptor beta chains from one sample sequenced in a study of technical replicates of blood from several donors. Some clones are missing from TCRdb's copy, which holds only in-frame ones; the method was immunoSEQ multiplex PCR. Among tens of thousands of clones, roughly 94% were seen once, and the ten largest hold about 0.35%. Sequencing was performed on T cells isolated from PBMCs. The receptor set was obtained from a human donor in good health.

The chain couples TRBV4-3 to TRBJ1-2; D remains unclear. The length of the CDR3 is 14 residues. V gave up 4 bases and J gave up 6 bases, with 15 bases separating them. Germline V gene data show CDR1 as LGHNA and CDR2 as YSLEER. The CDR3 DNA follows: TGCGCCAGCAGCCCCCGGAGAGGAAAAGATGGCTACACCTTC. It specifies CASSPRRGKDGYTF.

The chain uses TRBV29-1 and TRBJ2-1, with 8 bases aligning to TRBD2. The CDR3 length is 17 residues. Germline assignment: CDR1 SQVTM and CDR2 ANQGSEA. CDR3 amino acids: CRAEGDGRARSNNEQFF. The CDR3 region has the DNA TGCAGGGCCGAGGGCGACGGGAGGGCCAGGAGTAACAATGAGCAGTTCTTC.

The rearrangement uses TRBV6-1 and TRBJ1-2; D unresolved. This CDR3 region has 11 residues. V lost 7 bases to trimming and J lost 4 bases, with 7 bases between them. The germline V gene has CDR1 MNHNS and CDR2 SASEGT. The CDR3 loop reads CASMQVYGYTF. Here the CDR3 DNA reads TGTGCCAGCATGCAGGTCTATGGCTACACCTTC.

This clone was seen only once. The chain uses TRBV6-6 and TRBJ2-1; 9 nucleotides agree with TRBD2. The length of the CDR3 is 16 residues. The J segment lost 7 bases and the V segment lost 0 bases, leaving 7 bases of the junction unmatched. Germline lookup yields CDR1 MNHNY and CDR2 SVGAGI (reference sequence). The CDR3: CASSYSRLAGHNEQFF. In DNA, the CDR3 is TGTGCCAGCAGTTACTCGAGGCTAGCGGGACATAATGAGCAGTTCTTC.

To note about this clone: One end of the junction is discordant with germline, which a read error may explain. The chain joins TRBV11-1 to TRBJ2-1; 10 bases are shared with TRBD2. The CDR3 is made up of 13 amino acids. Germline CDR1 SGHAT, CDR2 FQDESV (reference sequence). The CDR3 reads CASSLAGVNEQFF. The CDR3 bases are TGTGCCAGCAGCCTAGCGGGAGTAAACGAGCAGTTCTTC.

This chain links TRBV5-4 with TRBJ2-1; TRBD2 matches 9 bases. J gave up 1 base and V 4 bases, and 3 bases lay outside the gene matches. Per the germline V gene, CDR1 is SGHNT and CDR2 is YYREEE (reference sequence). This CDR3 spans 15 amino acids. The CDR3: CASSITSGSYNEQFF. CDR3 nucleotides: TGTGCCAGCAGCATAACTAGCGGGTCCTACAATGAGCAGTTCTTC. The full variable domain, completed using reference TRBV5-4 and TRBJ2-1, is ETGVTQSPTHLIKTRGQQVTLRCSSQSGHNTVSWYQQALGQGPQFIFQYYREEENGRGNFPPRFSGLQFPNYSSELNVNALELDDSALYLCASSITSGSYNEQFFGPGTRLTVL.

The rearrangement links TRBV27 to TRBJ2-7; TRBD2 matches at 12 bases. This CDR3 region has 14 residues. Germline CDR1 and CDR2: MNHEY and SMNVEV (reference sequence). Trimming cost V 4 bases and J 7 bases; bases outside gene matches: 5. The CDR3 DNA reads TGTGCCAGCAGTTCCCTAGCGGGAGGGCAAGAGCAGTACTTC. It encodes CASSSLAGGQEQYF.

The chain recombines TRBV29-1 with TRBJ2-7, with 9 bases identical to TRBD2. Trimming at V came to 4 bases and at J to 2 bases, leaving 9 bases not matched to a gene. This CDR3 spans 15 amino acids. The germline V gene has CDR1 SQVTM and CDR2 ANQGSEA. The CDR3 DNA follows: TGCAGCGTTGGTATTACTAGCGGGTCCCCCTACGAGCAGTACTTC. It encodes CSVGITSGSPYEQYF.

This chain uses TRBV6-1 with TRBJ2-5, with unresolved D. The germline V gene has CDR1 MNHNS and CDR2 SASEGT. Between the trimmed V and J ends, which lost 0 bases and 5 bases, there was a span of 10 bases. The CDR3 contains 14 residues. The CDR3 loop reads CASSEAGSVETQYF. The CDR3 DNA sequence: TGTGCCAGCAGTGAAGCGGGCAGTGTGGAGACCCAGTACTTC.

The chain uses TRBV27 and TRBJ2-7; 12 nucleotides align to TRBD1. The CDR3 is made up of 16 amino acids. Looked up from germline, CDR1 is MNHEY and CDR2 is SMNVEV (reference sequence). Germline trimming cut 5 bases from V and 4 bases from J; bases unmatched to any gene: 9. This CDR3 reads CASSPTGTGGQYEQYF. The CDR3 coding sequence is TGTGCCAGCAGTCCGACCGGGACAGGGGGCCAGTACGAGCAGTACTTC.

The rearrangement uses TRBV29-1 and TRBJ1-1; D call uncertain. From germline, CDR1 is SQVTM and CDR2 ANQGSEA. CDR3 length: 13 amino acids. V lost 0 bases and J lost 11, with 16 bases in between. DNA for the CDR3: TGCAGCGTTGAAGATCTCAGTCTAGAGAGGGCTTTCTTT. Translation: CSVEDLSLERAFF.

This chain uses TRBV27 with TRBJ2-7; TRBD2 might be the D (5 bases). This CDR3 is 12 amino acids long. Germline V gene sequence: CDR1 MNHEY, CDR2 SMNVEV (reference sequence). Trimming took 5 bases from V and 3 from J, leaving 8 bases between them. In DNA form, the CDR3 reads TGTGCCAGCAGTCCCGGACTCTACGAGCAGTACTTC. This sequence encodes CASSPGLYEQYF.

The CDR3 DNA follows: TGTGCCAGCAGACCCGGACTAGCGGGAGGTAGCACAGATACGCAGTATTTT. Residues: CASRPGLAGGSTDTQYF. The gene calls are TRBV7-2 and TRBJ2-3, with 14 bases aligning to TRBD2. CDR3 size: 17 residues. In germline, CDR1 is SGHTA, CDR2 FQGNSA. The V gene end was trimmed by 6 bases and the J gene end by 0 bases; junction bases not matched to a gene: 5. Supplemented by reference TRBV7-2 and TRBJ2-3, the full variable domain reads GAGVSQSPSNKVTEKGKDVELRCDPISGHTALYWYRQSLGQGLEFLIYFQGNSAPDKSGLPSDRFSAERTGGSVSTLTIQRTQQEDSAVYLCASRPGLAGGSTDTQYFGPGTRLTVL.

The count of this clone is one. This chain joins TRBV7-2 and TRBJ1-5, with 7 bases aligning to TRBD1. The germline V gene encodes CDR1 SGHTA and CDR2 FQGNSA. This CDR3 has 18 amino acids. V was clipped by 5 bases and J by 0 bases; unmatched bases: 13. The CDR3 spells CASSLEPGQINSNQPQHF. The DNA for the CDR3 is TGTGCCAGCAGCCTGGAACCGGGACAGATTAATAGCAATCAGCCCCAGCATTTT. The whole variable domain, filled in from reference TRBV7-2 and TRBJ1-5, reads GAGVSQSPSNKVTEKGKDVELRCDPISGHTALYWYRQSLGQGLEFLIYFQGNSAPDKSGLPSDRFSAERTGGSVSTLTIQRTQQEDSAVYLCASSLEPGQINSNQPQHFGDGTRLSIL.

The chain recombines TRBV5-4 with TRBJ2-5; D is undetermined. The germline V gene has CDR1 SGHNT and CDR2 YYREEE (reference sequence). The CDR3 consists of 13 residues. V shed 0 bases and J shed 5 bases, with 8 bases lying between them. The CDR3 is CASSLDSWETQYF. The DNA of the CDR3 is TGTGCCAGCAGCTTGGACAGTTGGGAGACCCAGTACTTC.

The CDR3 DNA follows: TGTGCCAGCTCCCTCGGTGAAGGGGGCTGGGGTTACGAGCAGTACTTC. This gives the protein CASSLGEGGWGYEQYF. The rearrangement links TRBV18 to TRBJ2-7, with TRBD1 identical over 7 bases. This CDR3 is built from 16 residues. CDR1 is KGHSH, CDR2 LQKENI, per germline. Unmatched junction bases numbered 15, after V lost 6 bases and J lost 4 bases. The full variable domain, its missing parts supplied by reference TRBV18 and TRBJ2-7, is NAGVMQNPRHLVRRRGQEARLRCSPMKGHSHVYWYRQLPEEGLKFMVYLQKENIIDESGMPKERFSAEFPKEGPSILRIQQVVRGDSAAYFCASSLGEGGWGYEQYFGPGTRLTVT.

This clone was seen just once. V is TRBV7-2 and J is TRBJ1-2; no reliable D call. Per germline, CDR1 SGHTA and CDR2 FQGNSA. CDR3 length: 13 amino acids. Trimming stripped 5 bases from V and 8 bases from J, with 15 bases between. CDR3: CASSPGRERGYTF. The CDR3 DNA reads as TGTGCCAGCAGCCCTGGGAGGGAGCGGGGCTACACCTTC.

This clone was observed once. The rearrangement uses TRBV6-1 and TRBJ2-4; TRBD1 matches at 9 bases. The CDR3 spans 15 residues. With V trimmed by 8 bases and J by 2 bases, 7 bases remained unmatched. The germline V gene has CDR1 MNHNS and CDR2 SASEGT. CDR3 loop: CASQQGAWSKNIQYF. Here the CDR3 DNA reads TGTGCCAGCCAACAGGGGGCTTGGTCCAAAAACATTCAGTACTTC.